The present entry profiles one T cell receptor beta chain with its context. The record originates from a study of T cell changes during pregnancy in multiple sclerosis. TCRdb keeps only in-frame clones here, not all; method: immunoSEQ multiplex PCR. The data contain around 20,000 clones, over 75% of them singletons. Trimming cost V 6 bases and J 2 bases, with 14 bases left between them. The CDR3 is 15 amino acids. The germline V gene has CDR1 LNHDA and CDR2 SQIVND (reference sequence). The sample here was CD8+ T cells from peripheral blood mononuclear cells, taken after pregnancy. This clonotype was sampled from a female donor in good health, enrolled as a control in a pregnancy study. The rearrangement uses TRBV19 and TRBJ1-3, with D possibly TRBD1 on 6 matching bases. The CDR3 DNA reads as TGTGCCAGTAGCTCTAAGGGGGGGGCTGGAAACACCATATATTTT. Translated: CASSSKGGAGNTIYF.